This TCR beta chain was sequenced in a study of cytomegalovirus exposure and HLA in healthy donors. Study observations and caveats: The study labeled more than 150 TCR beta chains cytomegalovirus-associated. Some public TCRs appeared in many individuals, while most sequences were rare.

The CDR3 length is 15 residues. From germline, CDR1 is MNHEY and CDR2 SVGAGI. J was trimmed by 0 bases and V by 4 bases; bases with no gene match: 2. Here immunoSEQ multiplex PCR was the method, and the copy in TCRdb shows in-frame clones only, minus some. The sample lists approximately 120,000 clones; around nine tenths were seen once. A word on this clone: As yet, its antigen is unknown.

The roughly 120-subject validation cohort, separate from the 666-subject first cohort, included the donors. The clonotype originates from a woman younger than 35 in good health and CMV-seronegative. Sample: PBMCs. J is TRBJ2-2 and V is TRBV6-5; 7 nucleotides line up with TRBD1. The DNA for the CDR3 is TGTGCCAGCAGTTTCGGGACAGCGAACACCGGGGAGCTGTTTTTT. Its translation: CASSFGTANTGELFF.